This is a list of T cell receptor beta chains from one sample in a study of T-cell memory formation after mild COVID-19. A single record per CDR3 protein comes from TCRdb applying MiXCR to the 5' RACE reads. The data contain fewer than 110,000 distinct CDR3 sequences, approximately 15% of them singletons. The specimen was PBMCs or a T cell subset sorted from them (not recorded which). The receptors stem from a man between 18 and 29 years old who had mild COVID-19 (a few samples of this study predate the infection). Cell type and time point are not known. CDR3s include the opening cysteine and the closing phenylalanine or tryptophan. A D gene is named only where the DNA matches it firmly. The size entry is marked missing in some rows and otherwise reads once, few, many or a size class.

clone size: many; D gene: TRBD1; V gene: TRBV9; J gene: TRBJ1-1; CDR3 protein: CASSPRQGLDTEAFF; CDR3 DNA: TGTGCCAGCAGCCCCAGACAGGGACTGGACACTGAAGCTTTCTTT
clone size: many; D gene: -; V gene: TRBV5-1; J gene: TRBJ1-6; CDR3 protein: CASREWTNSPLHF; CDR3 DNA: TGCGCCAGCAGGGAGTGGACCAATTCACCCCTCCACTTT
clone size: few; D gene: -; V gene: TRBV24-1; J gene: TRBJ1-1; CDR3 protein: CATSDFRYLRTEAFF; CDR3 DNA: TGTGCCACCAGTGATTTTCGCTACCTCCGAACTGAAGCTTTCTTT
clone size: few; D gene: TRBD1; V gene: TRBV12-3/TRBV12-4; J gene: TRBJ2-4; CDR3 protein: CASTWTGGHIQYF; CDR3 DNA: TGTGCCAGCACCTGGACAGGGGGGCACATTCAGTACTTC
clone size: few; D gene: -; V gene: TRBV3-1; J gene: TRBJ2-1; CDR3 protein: CASRPLGVGEQFF; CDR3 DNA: TGTGCCAGCAGGCCGCTGGGAGTTGGTGAGCAGTTCTTC
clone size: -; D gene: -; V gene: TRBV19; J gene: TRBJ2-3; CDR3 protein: CASSIAVGAPHDTQYF; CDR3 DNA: TGTGCCAGTAGTATAGCCGTGGGGGCCCCGCATGATACGCAGTATTTT
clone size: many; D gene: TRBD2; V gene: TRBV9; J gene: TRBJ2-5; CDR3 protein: CASSVARASGGRETQYF; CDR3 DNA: TGTGCCAGCAGCGTAGCTCGGGCTAGCGGGGGGAGAGAGACCCAGTACTTC
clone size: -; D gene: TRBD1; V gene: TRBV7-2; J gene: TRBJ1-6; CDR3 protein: CASSPRDRWQNSPLHF; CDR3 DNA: TGTGCCAGCAGCCCCCGGGACAGGTGGCAAAATTCACCCCTCCACTTT
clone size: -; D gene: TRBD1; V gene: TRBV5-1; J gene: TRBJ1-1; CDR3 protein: CASSFYRGNTEAFF; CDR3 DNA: TGCGCCAGCAGCTTTTACAGGGGAAACACTGAAGCTTTCTTT
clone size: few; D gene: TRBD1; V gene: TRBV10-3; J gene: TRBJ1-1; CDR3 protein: CAIREGGQGNTEAFF; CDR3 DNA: TGTGCCATCAGGGAGGGGGGACAGGGCAACACTGAAGCTTTCTTT
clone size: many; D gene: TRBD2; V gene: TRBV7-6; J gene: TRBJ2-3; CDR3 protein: CASSLRPLAGSQGDTQYF; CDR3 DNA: TGTGCCAGCAGCTTGAGACCACTAGCGGGCAGTCAGGGAGATACGCAGTATTTT
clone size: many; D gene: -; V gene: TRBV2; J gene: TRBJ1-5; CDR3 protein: CASSKSTVSNQPQHF; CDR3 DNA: TGTGCCAGCAGTAAGAGTACGGTTAGCAATCAGCCCCAGCATTTT
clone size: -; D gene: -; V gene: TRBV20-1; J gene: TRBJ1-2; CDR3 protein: CSASEVGGGYTF; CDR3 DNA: TGCAGTGCTTCTGAGGTCGGCGGTGGCTACACCTTC
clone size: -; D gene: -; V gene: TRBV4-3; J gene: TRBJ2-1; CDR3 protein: CASSPESGPEQFF; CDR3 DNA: TGCGCCAGCAGCCCAGAATCGGGGCCTGAGCAGTTCTTC
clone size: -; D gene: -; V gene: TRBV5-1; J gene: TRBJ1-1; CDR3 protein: CASSLEQNTEAFF; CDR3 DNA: TGCGCCAGCAGCTTGGAACAGAACACTGAAGCTTTCTTT
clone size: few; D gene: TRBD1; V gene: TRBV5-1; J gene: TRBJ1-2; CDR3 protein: CASRLTRQGPRGYTF; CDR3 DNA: TGCGCCAGCCGCCTCACAAGACAGGGTCCGCGTGGCTACACCTTC
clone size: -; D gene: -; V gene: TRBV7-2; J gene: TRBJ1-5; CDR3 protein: CASSLVRGQQPQHF; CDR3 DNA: TGTGCCAGCAGCTTAGTCCGCGGGCAGCAGCCCCAGCATTTT
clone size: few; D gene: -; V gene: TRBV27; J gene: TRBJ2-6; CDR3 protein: CASSRVVSGANVLTF; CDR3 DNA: TGTGCCAGCAGCCGGGTCGTGTCTGGGGCCAACGTCCTGACTTTC
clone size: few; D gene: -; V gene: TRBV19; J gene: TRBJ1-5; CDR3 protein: CASSIKGNQPQHF; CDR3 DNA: TGTGCCAGTAGTATAAAGGGCAATCAGCCCCAGCATTTT
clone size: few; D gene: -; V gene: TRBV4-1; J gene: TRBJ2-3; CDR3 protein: CASSQRGGIDTQYF; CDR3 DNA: TGCGCCAGCAGCCAGCGGGGCGGGATAGATACGCAGTATTTT
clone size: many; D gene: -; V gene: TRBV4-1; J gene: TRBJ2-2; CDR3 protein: CASSQVGETGENTGELFF; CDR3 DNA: TGCGCCAGCAGCCAAGTAGGGGAGACAGGAGAAAACACCGGGGAGCTGTTTTTT
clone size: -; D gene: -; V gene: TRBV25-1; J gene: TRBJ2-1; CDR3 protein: CASSAGFSYNEQFF; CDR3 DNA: TGTGCCAGCAGTGCAGGATTTTCCTACAATGAGCAGTTCTTC
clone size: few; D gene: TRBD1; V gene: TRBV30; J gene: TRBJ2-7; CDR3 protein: CAWTRDRLYEQYF; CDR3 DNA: TGTGCCTGGACCCGGGACAGACTCTACGAGCAGTACTTC
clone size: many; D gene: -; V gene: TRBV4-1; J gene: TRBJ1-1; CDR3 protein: CASSQGGWANTEAFF; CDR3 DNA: TGCGCCAGCAGCCAAGGGGGGTGGGCGAACACTGAAGCTTTCTTT
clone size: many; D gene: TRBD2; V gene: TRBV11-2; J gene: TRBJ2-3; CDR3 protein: CASSWDPDLLRGVSTDTQYF; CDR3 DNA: TGTGCCAGCAGCTGGGACCCCGATCTACTCCGGGGGGTCAGCACAGATACGCAGTATTTT
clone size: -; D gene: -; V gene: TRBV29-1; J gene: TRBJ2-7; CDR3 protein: CSVVRGPGPLYF; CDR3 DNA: TGCAGCGTCGTCAGGGGACCAGGGCCTCTGTACTTC
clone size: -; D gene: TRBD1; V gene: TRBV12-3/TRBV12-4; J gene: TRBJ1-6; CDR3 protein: CASSFNIYGDSRNSPLHF; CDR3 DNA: TGTGCCAGCAGTTTTAACATTTATGGGGACAGCCGAAATTCACCCCTCCACTTT
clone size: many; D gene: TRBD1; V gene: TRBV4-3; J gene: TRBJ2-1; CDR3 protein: CASSQDSGGSYNEQFF; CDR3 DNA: TGCGCCAGCAGCCAAGATTCAGGGGGCTCCTACAATGAGCAGTTCTTC
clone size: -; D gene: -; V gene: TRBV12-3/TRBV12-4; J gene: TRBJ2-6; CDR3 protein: CASSFTSGANVLTF; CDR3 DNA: TGTGCCAGCAGTTTCACCTCTGGGGCCAACGTCCTGACTTTC
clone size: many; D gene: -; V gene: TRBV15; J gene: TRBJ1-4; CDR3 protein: CATRARAKNEKLFF; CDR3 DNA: TGTGCCACCCGAGCCAGGGCGAAGAATGAAAAACTGTTTTTT
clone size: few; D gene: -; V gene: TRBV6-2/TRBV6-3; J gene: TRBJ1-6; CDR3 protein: CASRQDPYNSPLHF; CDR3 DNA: TGTGCCAGCAGACAGGACCCCTATAATTCACCCCTCCACTTT
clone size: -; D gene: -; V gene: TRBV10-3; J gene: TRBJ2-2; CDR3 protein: CAISEGRYTGELFF; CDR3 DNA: TGTGCCATCAGCGAGGGACGGTACACCGGGGAGCTGTTTTTT
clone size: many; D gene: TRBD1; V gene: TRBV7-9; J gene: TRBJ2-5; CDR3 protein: CASSQNRDSVLETQYF; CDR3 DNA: TGTGCCAGCAGCCAGAACCGGGACAGTGTTTTGGAGACCCAGTACTTC
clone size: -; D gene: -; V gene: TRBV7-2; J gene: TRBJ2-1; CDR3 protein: CASSPQSRGSEQFF; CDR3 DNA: TGTGCCAGCAGTCCCCAGAGCAGAGGTAGTGAGCAGTTCTTC
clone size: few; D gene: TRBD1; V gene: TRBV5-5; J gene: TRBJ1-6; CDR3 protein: CASSTTDRIGSPLHF; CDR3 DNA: TGTGCCAGCAGCACAACGGACAGGATCGGGTCACCCCTCCACTTT